A single sample gave rise to the 26 T cell receptor beta chains below, sequenced in a study of cytomegalovirus exposure and HLA in healthy donors. PCR employed 60 Vbeta and 13 Jbeta primers. Generated by immunoSEQ multiplex PCR, the TCRdb table keeps only in-frame clones and is missing some. This sample yields approximately 120,000 clones, of which about 70% are seen a single time; approximately 2.2% belongs to the top ten. The sample comprised PBMCs. The source of these receptors is a human donor in good health.

The chain carries TRBV28 and TRBJ1-1; no clear D. This CDR3 comprises 13 residues. CDR1 is MDHEN and CDR2 is SYDVKM in the germline V gene. V was pared by 3 bases and J by 7 bases, with 12 bases between. Here the CDR3 reads CASSLRLEGEAFF. In DNA, the CDR3 is TGTGCCAGCAGTTTGAGGTTGGAAGGTGAAGCTTTCTTT.

This chain uses TRBV19 with TRBJ1-2, with D maybe TRBD1 (6 bases). V gave up 0 bases and J gave up 11 bases, with 13 bases separating them. Germline CDR1 LNHDA, CDR2 SQIVND (reference sequence). The CDR3 runs 13 residues. CDR3 loop: CASSIDEDSYYTF. The CDR3 DNA reads as TGTGCCAGTAGTATAGATGAGGACAGCTATTACACCTTC. The full variable domain, in which reference TRBV19 and TRBJ1-2 provide the parts outside the CDR3, is DGGITQSPKYLFRKEGQNVTLSCEQNLNHDAMYWYRQDPGQGLRLIYYSQIVNDFQKGDIAEGYSVSREKKESFPLTVTSAQKNPTAFYLCASSIDEDSYYTFGSGTRLTVV.

The chain links TRBV19 to TRBJ1-1; TRBD1 matches at 8 bases. The germline CDR1 and CDR2 sequences are LNHDA and SQIVND (reference sequence). The CDR3 loop spans 15 amino acids. The trim removed 6 bases at V and 2 bases at J, leaving 8 bases unmatched. The DNA for the CDR3 is TGTGCCAGTAGGAGGACAGGGACAGGAAACACTGAAGCTTTCTTT. Protein sequence: CASRRTGTGNTEAFF.

The J gene is TRBJ1-2, the V gene TRBV7-6, with 7 bases fitting TRBD1. V trimming: 5 bases; J trimming: 2 bases; junction bases outside the gene matches: 14. Germline V CDR1 and CDR2: SGHVS, FNYEAQ. The CDR3 loop spans 17 amino acids. In nucleotides, the CDR3 is TGTGCCAGCAGCCCAAGAAGTAGGGGGCAGGGGAACTATGGCTACACCTTC. Its protein is CASSPRSRGQGNYGYTF.

The rearrangement links TRBV2 to TRBJ2-3; 16 bases map to TRBD2. The CDR3 contains 15 residues. The germline CDR1 and CDR2 sequences are SNHLY and FYNNEI. V shed 6 bases, J shed 11 bases, and the junction held 8 bases outside the gene matches. The CDR3 DNA is TGTGCCAGCAGCACCGGGACTAGCGGGAGGGGGGTGCAGTATTTT. It encodes CASSTGTSGRGVQYF.

The V and J genes are TRBV28 and TRBJ2-7; 8 nucleotides match TRBD1. This CDR3 contains 15 residues. Trimming cost V 6 bases and J 5 bases; bases outside gene matches: 12. In germline, CDR1 is MDHEN, CDR2 SYDVKM. CDR3 protein: CASRTLRGRSHEQYF. As DNA, the CDR3 is TGTGCCAGCAGGACCCTCAGGGGGCGTTCCCACGAGCAGTACTTC. The complete variable domain, with remaining parts taken from reference TRBV28 and TRBJ2-7, reads DVKVTQSSRYLVKRTGEKVFLECVQDMDHENMFWYRQDPGLGLRLIYFSYDVKMKEKGDIPEGYSVSREKKERFSLILESASTNQTSMYLCASRTLRGRSHEQYFGPGTRLTVT.

This chain uses TRBV30 with TRBJ2-3, with no clear D. The germline V gene encodes CDR1 GTSNPN and CDR2 SVGIG (reference sequence). V was shortened by 3 bases and J by 6 bases, with 13 bases between the two germline ends. The CDR3 is made up of 13 amino acids. CDR3 protein: CAWRYPIGDTQYF. Here the CDR3 DNA reads TGTGCCTGGAGATACCCGATCGGGGATACGCAGTATTTT.

This clone was seen a single time. The chain joins TRBV5-4 to TRBJ2-5; tentatively, D is TRBD1 (6 bases). V dropped 0 bases and J dropped 5 bases, with 11 bases sitting between them. This CDR3 comprises 14 residues. Germline V lookup: CDR1 SGHNT, CDR2 YYREEE (reference sequence). DNA for the CDR3: TGTGCCAGCAGCTTGGCAGGGGCCCTCGAGACCCAGTACTTC. It translates to CASSLAGALETQYF.

This clone was counted only a few times. This specimen includes other DNA sequences encoding the same CDR3. The V gene is TRBV5-1, the J gene TRBJ1-1; 7 bases map to TRBD1. Germline-derived CDR1 and CDR2 are SGHRS and YFSETQ. With 4 bases clipped from V and 4 bases from J, the junction kept 7 bases outside the gene matches. CDR3 size: 14 residues. The CDR3 bases are TGCGCCAGCAGCCCTGGCCAGGGGGGCACTGAAGCTTTCTTT. Residues: CASSPGQGGTEAFF. Together with reference TRBV5-1 and TRBJ1-1, the CDR3 gives the full variable domain: KAGVTQTPRYLIKTRGQQVTLSCSPISGHRSVSWYQQTPGQGLQFLFEYFSETQRNKGNFPGRFSGRQFSNSRSEMNVSTLELGDSALYLCASSPGQGGTEAFFGQGTRLTVV.

This sequence joins TRBV2 and TRBJ2-3, with 8 nucleotides matching TRBD2. Germline V gene lookup returns CDR1 SNHLY and CDR2 FYNNEI. This CDR3 has 14 residues. Trimming removed 6 bases from V and 2 bases from J; junction bases left unmatched: 4. The CDR3 DNA sequence: TGTGCCAGCAGCGTCGGGAGGGTCACAGATACGCAGTATTTT. This encodes CASSVGRVTDTQYF.

This chain joins TRBV19 and TRBJ2-7; 11 bases are a match to TRBD2. Germline lookup yields CDR1 LNHDA and CDR2 SQIVND (reference sequence). Trimming took 1 base from V and 3 from J; bases not matched to a gene: 11. The CDR3 has 18 residues. The CDR3 DNA sequence: TGTGCCAGTAGTATAGGGGGGCTAGCGGGAGGCCGCGGCTACGAGCAGTACTTC. It encodes CASSIGGLAGGRGYEQYF.

This chain connects TRBV9 to TRBJ2-7, with D possibly matching TRBD1 (5 bases). From germline, CDR1 is SGDLS and CDR2 YYNGEE. The ends were cut back, 0 bases at V and 2 bases at J, with 12 bases in the middle. The CDR3 runs to 15 residues. Here the CDR3 DNA reads TGTGCCAGCAGCGTAGATCAGGGAACGACCTACGAGCAGTACTTC. It is translated as CASSVDQGTTYEQYF.

The V and J genes are TRBV4-1 and TRBJ1-4, with D possibly matching TRBD1 (6 bases). CDR3 length equals 15 residues. Per germline, CDR1 MGHRA and CDR2 YSYEKL. V was cut by 4 bases and J by 5 bases, with 14 bases left in between. CDR3 in DNA: TGCGCCAGCAGCCGTCTCAGACAGGAGAATGAAAAACTGTTTTTT. Protein: CASSRLRQENEKLFF.

The chain carries TRBV6-5 and TRBJ2-7, with D unclear. CDR1 MNHEY and CDR2 SVGAGI come from the germline V gene. The length of the CDR3 is 15 residues. The V end was cut by 6 bases, the J end by 1 base, with 16 bases between. DNA for the CDR3: TGTGCCAGCAGCCCTAGAGAGTCCGTGTCCTACGAGCAGTACTTC. It codes for CASSPRESVSYEQYF.

The chain has TRBV9 and TRBJ2-3, with unresolved D. This CDR3 is 14 amino acids long. Looked up from germline, CDR1 is SGDLS and CDR2 is YYNGEE. V shed 4 bases and J shed 7 bases, with 16 bases lying between them. The CDR3 DNA sequence: TGTGCCAGCAGCTATCAAGATGGTACACATACGCAGTATTTT. Encoded protein: CASSYQDGTHTQYF.

The gene calls are TRBV5-1 and TRBJ2-2; unclear D gene. The CDR3 covers 14 residues. The germline V and J ends were trimmed by 4 bases and 4 bases, with 11 bases remaining between them. Germline values: CDR1 SGHRS, CDR2 YFSETQ. The DNA for the CDR3 is TGCGCCAGCAGCATTTCCGGTATCACCGGGGAGCTGTTTTTT. Protein product: CASSISGITGELFF.

The chain combines TRBV30 with TRBJ2-1, with TRBD2 identical over 12 bases. Germline CDR1 and CDR2: GTSNPN and SVGIG (reference sequence). This CDR3 spans 17 amino acids. The V gene end was trimmed by 0 bases and the J gene end by 9 bases; junction bases not matched to a gene: 12. The CDR3 loop is CAWSVLAGGPGRGEQFF. In nucleotides, the CDR3 is TGTGCCTGGAGTGTTCTAGCGGGGGGGCCGGGACGCGGTGAGCAGTTCTTC. The variable domain in full, completed from reference TRBV30 and TRBJ2-1, reads SQTIHQWPATLVQPVGSPLSLECTVEGTSNPNLYWYRQAAGRGLQLLFYSVGIGQISSEVPQNLSASRPQDRQFILSSKKLLLSDSGFYLCAWSVLAGGPGRGEQFFGPGTRLTVL.

The genes are TRBV9 and TRBJ2-2, with D tentatively TRBD1 (6 bases). CDR3 length: 15 amino acids. Germline CDR1 is SGDLS and CDR2 is YYNGEE. V was cut by 4 bases and J by 4 bases, with 14 bases left in between. CDR3 DNA: TGTGCCAGCAGCCCCCTACAGGGCGGCACCGGGGAGCTGTTTTTT. It specifies CASSPLQGGTGELFF.

The genes are TRBV7-9 and TRBJ2-5; 7 bases line up with TRBD2. With 3 bases clipped from V and 1 base from J, the junction kept 2 bases outside the gene matches. CDR1 is SEHNR, CDR2 FQNEAQ, per germline (reference sequence). This CDR3 is 14 amino acids long. The CDR3 coding sequence is TGTGCCAGCAGCTTCGGCGGGAGCCAAGAGACCCAGTACTTC. Protein sequence: CASSFGGSQETQYF.

In its sample, this clone was seen once. Different DNA sequences within this sample yield the same CDR3. The chain couples TRBV5-1 to TRBJ2-7; D perhaps matches TRBD2 (5 bases). Trimming stripped 4 bases from V and 1 base from J, with 9 bases between. The CDR3 sequence is 13 residues long. CDR1 SGHRS and CDR2 YFSETQ come from the germline V gene. The CDR3 region has the DNA TGCGCCAGCAGCCTTACGGGGTCCTACGAGCAGTACTTC. It translates to CASSLTGSYEQYF.

This chain connects TRBV28 to TRBJ2-7, with TRBD1 matching 10 bases. Germline V gene sequence: CDR1 MDHEN, CDR2 SYDVKM. The CDR3 length is 14 residues. The J segment lost 9 bases and the V segment lost 4 bases, leaving 9 bases of the junction unmatched. The chain's CDR3 is CASSSDRGAGGQYF. The CDR3 bases are TGTGCCAGCAGTTCGGACAGGGGGGCAGGGGGGCAGTACTTC.

The V gene is TRBV10-2, the J gene TRBJ1-5, with D perhaps matching TRBD1 (6 bases). Trimming stripped 6 bases from V and 0 bases from J, with 12 bases between. There are 15 residues in the CDR3. The germline gives CDR1 WSHSY, CDR2 SAAADI. The CDR3 DNA reads TGCGCCAGCAGGAGGGGACAATATAGCAATCAGCCCCAGCATTTT. Translated: CASRRGQYSNQPQHF.

The rearrangement joins TRBV19 to TRBJ1-5; D remains unclear. Germline V gene data show CDR1 as LNHDA and CDR2 as SQIVND (reference sequence). This CDR3 is built from 15 residues. V was cut by 2 bases and J by 4 bases, with 12 bases left in between. The CDR3 DNA reads as TGTGCCAGTAGTATAAGCGGACGGGTAAATCAGCCCCAGCATTTT. Amino acid sequence: CASSISGRVNQPQHF.

The genes are TRBV5-6 and TRBJ2-1; the match to TRBD2 covers 12 bases. The CDR3 is 16 amino acids. The V segment lost 2 bases and the J segment 4 bases; nucleotides outside the gene matches: 4. Germline assignment: CDR1 SGHDT and CDR2 YYEEEE. The CDR3 DNA reads TGTGCCAGCAGCTTTCGGCTAGCGGGAGGGTACAATGAGCAGTTCTTC. Amino acids: CASSFRLAGGYNEQFF.

V gene TRBV5-1 combines with J gene TRBJ1-5, with D tentatively TRBD1 (6 bases). The length of the CDR3 is 14 residues. Germline V gives CDR1 SGHRS, CDR2 YFSETQ. Trimming cost V 4 bases and J 1 base, with 9 bases left between them. This CDR3 reads CASSRGGSNQPQHF. The CDR3 nucleotides are TGCGCCAGCAGCAGGGGGGGAAGCAATCAGCCCCAGCATTTT.

V usage is TRBV10-2 and J usage is TRBJ1-2; 9 bases agree with TRBD1. The CDR3 has 15 amino acids. V was clipped by 6 bases and J by 0 bases; unmatched bases: 5. Germline CDR1 reads WSHSY; CDR2 reads SAAADI. The CDR3 nucleotides read TGCGCCAGCAGCGAAGGACAGGGGACTAACTATGGCTACACCTTC. Translation gives CASSEGQGTNYGYTF.